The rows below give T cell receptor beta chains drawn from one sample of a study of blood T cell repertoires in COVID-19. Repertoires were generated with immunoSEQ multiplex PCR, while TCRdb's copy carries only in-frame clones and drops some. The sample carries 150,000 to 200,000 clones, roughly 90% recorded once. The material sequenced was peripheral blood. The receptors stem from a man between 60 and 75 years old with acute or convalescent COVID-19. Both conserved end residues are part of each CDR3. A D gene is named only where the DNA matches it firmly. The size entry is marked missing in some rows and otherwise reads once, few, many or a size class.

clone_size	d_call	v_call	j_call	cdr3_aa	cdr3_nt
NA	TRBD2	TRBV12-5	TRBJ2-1	CASGLGLAGGGNEQFF	TGTGCTAGTGGTTTAGGACTAGCGGGGGGGGGCAATGAGCAGTTCTTC
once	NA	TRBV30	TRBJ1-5	CAWSHSSNQPQHF	TGTGCCTGGAGTCATAGTAGCAATCAGCCCCAGCATTTT
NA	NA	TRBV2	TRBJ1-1	CASSEVGPHEAFF	TGTGCCAGCAGTGAAGTGGGCCCGCATGAAGCTTTCTTT
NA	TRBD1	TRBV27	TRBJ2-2	CASMGHRTGRTGELFF	TGTGCCAGCATGGGTCACCGGACAGGTCGTACCGGGGAGCTGTTTTTT
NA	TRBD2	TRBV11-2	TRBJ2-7	CASSLGRAGIPGEQYF	TGTGCCAGCAGCCTGGGTCGAGCGGGGATACCTGGCGAGCAGTACTTC
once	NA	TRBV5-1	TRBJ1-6	CASSGTGKPNSPLHF	TGCGCCAGCAGCGGTACAGGAAAACCGAATTCACCCCTCCACTTT
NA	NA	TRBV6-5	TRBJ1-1	CASSRLNTEAFF	TGTGCCAGCAGCCGGTTGAACACTGAAGCTTTCTTT
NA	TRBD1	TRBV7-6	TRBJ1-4	CASSPDRATNEKLFF	TGTGCCAGCAGCCCCGACAGGGCAACTAATGAAAAACTGTTTTTT
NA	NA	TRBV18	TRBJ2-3	CASSPLVMSGDTQYF	TGTGCCAGCTCACCTCTTGTTATGTCGGGGGATACGCAGTATTTT
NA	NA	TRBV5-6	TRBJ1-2	CASSLVGGGYGYTF	TGTGCCAGCAGCTTGGTAGGAGGAGGGTATGGCTACACCTTC
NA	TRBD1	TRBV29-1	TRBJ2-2	CSVVPGNLQGAGTGELFF	TGCAGCGTTGTGCCAGGTAATTTACAGGGGGCAGGCACCGGGGAGCTGTTTTTT
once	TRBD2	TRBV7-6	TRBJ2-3	CASSQLGGGAFTDTQYF	TGTGCCAGCAGTCAGCTGGGCGGGGGGGCCTTCACAGATACGCAGTATTTT
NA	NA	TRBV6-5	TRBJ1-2	CASRDGQFGYTF	TGTGCCAGCAGAGACGGACAGTTTGGCTACACCTTC
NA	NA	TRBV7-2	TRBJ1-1	CASTFGGGIGTEAFF	TGTGCCAGCACCTTTGGGGGGGGGATCGGCACTGAAGCTTTCTTT
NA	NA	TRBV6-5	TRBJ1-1	CASSYGAGLNTEAFF	TGTGCCAGCAGTTACGGGGCCGGATTGAACACTGAAGCTTTCTTT
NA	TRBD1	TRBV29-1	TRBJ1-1	CSVRTGGNTEAFF	TGCAGCGTGCGGACAGGGGGAAACACTGAAGCTTTCTTT
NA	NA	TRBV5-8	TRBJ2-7	CASSPQASYEQYF	TGTGCCAGCAGTCCTCAAGCCTCCTACGAGCAGTACTTC
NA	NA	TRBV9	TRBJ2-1	CASSVTAYNEQFF	TGTGCCAGCAGCGTCACTGCCTACAATGAGCAGTTCTTC
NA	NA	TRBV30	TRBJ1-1	CAWREDSEAFF	TGTGCCTGGAGGGAGGACAGTGAAGCTTTCTTT
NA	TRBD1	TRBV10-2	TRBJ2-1	CASTSRTGGHSYNEQFF	TGCGCCAGCACCTCACGGACAGGGGGCCACTCCTACAATGAGCAGTTCTTC
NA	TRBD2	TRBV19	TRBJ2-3	CASSSRASGGQHTQYF	TGTGCCAGTAGTTCCAGGGCTAGCGGGGGGCAACATACGCAGTATTTT
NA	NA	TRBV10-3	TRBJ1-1	CAISESRRSSEAFF	TGTGCCATCAGTGAGTCAAGGCGGAGTAGTGAAGCTTTCTTT
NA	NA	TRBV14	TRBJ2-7	CASSQDRYYEQYF	TGTGCCAGCAGCCAAGACCGGTACTACGAGCAGTACTTC
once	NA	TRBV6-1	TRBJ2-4	CASSEGSVAKNIQYF	TGTGCCAGCAGTGAAGGGAGCGTAGCCAAAAACATTCAGTACTTC
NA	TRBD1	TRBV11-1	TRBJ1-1	CASSTWKGQENTEAFF	TGTGCCAGCAGCACCTGGAAGGGACAGGAGAACACTGAAGCTTTCTTT
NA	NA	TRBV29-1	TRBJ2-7	CSDRTGCVDEQYF	TGCAGCGACCGGACTGGGTGTGTCGACGAGCAGTACTTC
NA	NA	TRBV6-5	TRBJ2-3	CASSYVGHTQYF	TGTGCCAGCAGTTACGTGGGGCATACGCAGTATTTT
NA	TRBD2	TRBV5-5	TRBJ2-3	CASSLIARTSGEAHTDTQYF	TGTGCCAGCAGCTTGATAGCCCGGACTAGCGGGGAAGCCCACACAGATACGCAGTATTTT
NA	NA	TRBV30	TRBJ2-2	CALKEWSTGELFF	TGTGCACTTAAAGAGTGGAGCACCGGGGAGCTGTTTTTT
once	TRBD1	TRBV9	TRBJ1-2	CASSVRDRGDGYTF	TGTGCCAGCAGCGTCCGGGACAGGGGGGATGGCTACACCTTC
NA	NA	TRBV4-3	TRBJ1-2	CASSQDSGGVNGYTF	TGCGCCAGCAGCCAAGATTCGGGGGGGGTTAATGGCTACACCTTC
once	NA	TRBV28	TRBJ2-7	CASSLLGTRSIYF	TGTGCCAGCAGTCTTTTGGGTACTAGGAGTATTTACTTC
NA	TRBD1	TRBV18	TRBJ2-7	CASRQGSYEQYF	TGTGCCAGCAGACAGGGTTCCTACGAGCAGTACTTC
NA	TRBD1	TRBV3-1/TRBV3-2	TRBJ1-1	CASSHRTGDSDTEAFF	TGTGCCAGCAGCCATCGGACAGGGGACTCGGACACTGAAGCTTTCTTT
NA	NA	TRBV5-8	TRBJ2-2	CASSPWGTQRDTGELFF	TGTGCCAGCAGCCCCTGGGGAACTCAGAGGGACACCGGGGAGCTGTTTTTT
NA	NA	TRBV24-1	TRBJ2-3	CATSDPNTGWGRQDTQYF	TGTGCCACCAGTGACCCTAACACAGGTTGGGGAAGGCAAGATACGCAGTATTTT
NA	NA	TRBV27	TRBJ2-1	CASSLIPGVGEQFF	TGTGCCAGCAGTTTAATTCCGGGGGTTGGTGAGCAGTTCTTC
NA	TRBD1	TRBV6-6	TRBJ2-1	CASSDRGSEQFF	TGTGCCAGCAGCGACAGGGGAAGTGAGCAGTTCTTC
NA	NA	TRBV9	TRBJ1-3	CASSVGQNSGNTIYF	TGTGCCAGCAGCGTAGGGCAGAACTCTGGAAACACCATATATTTT
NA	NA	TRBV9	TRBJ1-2	CASSVEAGGYTF	TGTGCCAGCAGCGTAGAAGCAGGTGGCTACACCTTC
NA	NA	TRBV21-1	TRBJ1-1	CASSKGGTGVWTEAFF	TGTGCCAGCAGCAAAGGTGGGACAGGGGTTTGGACTGAAGCTTTCTTT
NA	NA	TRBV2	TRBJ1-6	CASSEALTTYNSPLHF	TGTGCCAGCAGTGAAGCCCTGACTACCTATAATTCACCCCTCCACTTT
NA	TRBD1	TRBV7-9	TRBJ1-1	CASSAGQGGMNTEAFF	TGTGCCAGCAGCGCGGGACAGGGTGGGATGAACACTGAAGCTTTCTTT
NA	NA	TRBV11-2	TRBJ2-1	CASSLPGFSSYNEQFF	TGTGCCAGCAGCTTACCGGGGTTTAGCTCCTACAATGAGCAGTTCTTC
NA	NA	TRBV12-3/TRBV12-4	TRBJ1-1	CASTYYTEAFF	TGTGCCAGCACCTACTACACTGAAGCTTTCTTT
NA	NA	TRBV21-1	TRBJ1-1	CASSKARGGEAFF	TGTGCCAGCAGCAAAGCGCGAGGGGGTGAAGCTTTCTTT
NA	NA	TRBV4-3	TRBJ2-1	CASSQAHSYNEQFF	TGCGCCAGCAGCCAGGCCCACTCCTACAATGAGCAGTTCTTC
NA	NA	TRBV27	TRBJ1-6	CASSTGTRPNSPLHF	TGTGCCTCCTCCACGGGGACTCGTCCTAATTCACCCCTCCACTTT
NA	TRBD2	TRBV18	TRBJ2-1	CASSPRTSGGIYNEQFF	TGTGCCAGCTCACCGAGGACTAGCGGGGGTATCTACAATGAGCAGTTCTTC
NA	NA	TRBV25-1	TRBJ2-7	CASSDSSYEQYF	TGTGCCAGCAGTGACAGTTCCTACGAGCAGTACTTC
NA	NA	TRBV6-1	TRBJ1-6	CASSEVTGHNSPLHF	TGTGCCAGCAGTGAAGTAACAGGGCATAATTCACCCCTCCACTTT
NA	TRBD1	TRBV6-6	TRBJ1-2	CASSSTGGGLDGYTF	TGTGCCAGCAGCTCGACAGGGGGCGGTCTGGATGGCTACACCTTC
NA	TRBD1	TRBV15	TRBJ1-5	CATSRGDRESNQPQHF	TGTGCCACCAGCAGAGGGGACAGGGAGAGCAATCAGCCCCAGCATTTT